These 3 T cell receptor beta chains share one sample of origin, sequenced in a study of T cell changes during pregnancy in multiple sclerosis. TCRdb's table, derived via immunoSEQ multiplex PCR, lists solely in-frame clones and lacks some. Here the sample spans fewer than 60,000 clones, approximately 90% being singletons. The input for sequencing was CD4+ T cells from peripheral blood mononuclear cells, taken after pregnancy. Receptors originate from a female donor with multiple sclerosis, enrolled in a pregnancy study.

This chain uses TRBV5-1 with TRBJ1-1, with 7 bases fitting TRBD1. The ends lost 3 bases at V and 1 base at J; junction bases unmatched: 6. This CDR3 region has 15 residues. Per the germline V gene, CDR1 is SGHRS and CDR2 is YFSETQ. The CDR3 protein is CASSSSGGTNTEAFF. The CDR3 DNA reads as TGCGCCAGCAGCTCTTCAGGGGGAACGAACACTGAAGCTTTCTTT. Together with reference TRBV5-1 and TRBJ1-1, the CDR3 gives the full variable domain: KAGVTQTPRYLIKTRGQQVTLSCSPISGHRSVSWYQQTPGQGLQFLFEYFSETQRNKGNFPGRFSGRQFSNSRSEMNVSTLELGDSALYLCASSSSGGTNTEAFFGQGTRLTVV.

The V gene is TRBV28, the J gene TRBJ1-2; no firm D call. Looked up from germline, CDR1 is MDHEN and CDR2 is SYDVKM. This CDR3 has 14 amino acids. With 6 bases removed from V and 4 bases from J, the gap between germline ends came to 15 bases. The CDR3 loop is CASSLHQSPYGYTF. The CDR3 DNA reads TGTGCCAGCAGCTTACATCAGTCGCCCTATGGCTACACCTTC.

The rearrangement links TRBV30 to TRBJ2-5; 12 positions agree with TRBD1. Losses at the gene ends were 1 base for V and 5 bases for J; bases not matched to a gene: 5. CDR3 length equals 15 residues. Germline lookup yields CDR1 GTSNPN and CDR2 SVGIG (reference sequence). The CDR3 nucleotides are TGTGCCTGGAGTGAGGGACAGGGGGCCGTCGAGACCCAGTACTTC. This gives the protein CAWSEGQGAVETQYF.